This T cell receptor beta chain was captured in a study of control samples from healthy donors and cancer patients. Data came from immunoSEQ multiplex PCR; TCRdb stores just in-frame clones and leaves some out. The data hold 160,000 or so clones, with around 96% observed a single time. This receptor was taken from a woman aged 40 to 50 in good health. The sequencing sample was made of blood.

The DNA of the CDR3 is TGTGCCAGCTCACCAGCCCAAGCTTGGGGATCCGAGCAGTACTTC. Its translation is CASSPAQAWGSEQYF. This rearrangement joins TRBV18 to TRBJ2-7, with D hard to call. Trimming took off 2 bases at V and 6 bases at J, with 17 bases between the two ends. Germline assignment: CDR1 KGHSH and CDR2 LQKENI. This CDR3 region has 15 residues.